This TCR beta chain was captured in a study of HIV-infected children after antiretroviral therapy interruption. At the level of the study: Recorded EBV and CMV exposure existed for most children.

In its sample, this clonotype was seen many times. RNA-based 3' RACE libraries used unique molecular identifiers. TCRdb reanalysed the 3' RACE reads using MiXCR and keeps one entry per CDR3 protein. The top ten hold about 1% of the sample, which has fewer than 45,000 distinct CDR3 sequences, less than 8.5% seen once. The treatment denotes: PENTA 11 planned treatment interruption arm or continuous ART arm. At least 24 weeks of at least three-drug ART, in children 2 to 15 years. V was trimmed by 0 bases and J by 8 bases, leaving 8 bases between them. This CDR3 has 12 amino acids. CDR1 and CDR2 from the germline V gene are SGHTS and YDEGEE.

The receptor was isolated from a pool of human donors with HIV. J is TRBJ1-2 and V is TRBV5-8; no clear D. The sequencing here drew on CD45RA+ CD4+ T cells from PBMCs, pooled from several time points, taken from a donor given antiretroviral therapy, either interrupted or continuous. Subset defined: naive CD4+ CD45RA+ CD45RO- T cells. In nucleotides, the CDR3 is TGTGCCAGCAGCTTGGGGGAGTTGGGCTACACCTTC. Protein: CASSLGELGYTF.